The clone carrying this T cell receptor (beta chain) was seen many times. The antigen remains undetermined. These data originate in a study of T cells in Graves' hyperthyroidism and ophthalmopathy. Study summary: The blood sample was taken at first diagnosis, before treatment began.

Pregnant or lactating patients were excluded, as were those with uncontrolled infection or other autoimmune disease. This sample holds PBMCs from about 10 ml fresh peripheral blood. TCR beta CDR3 regions were amplified from RNA transcripts. TCR CDR3 regions were first amplified by RT-PCR with HTBI primers. TCRdb passed the multiplex PCR reads through MiXCR, listing each CDR3 protein once. The sample has 250,000 to 300,000 distinct CDR3 sequences; roughly 15% are singletons. General study findings and limits: Among thyroid clonotypes expanded above 0.001, most also appeared in blood.

This CDR3 has 17 residues. Germline-derived CDR1 and CDR2 are MNHNS and SASEGT. Deletions cut 5 bases from V and 8 bases from J, with 25 bases between. What was sequenced was blood. The receptor comes from a woman in her fifties or sixties with Graves' hyperthyroidism that later progressed to Graves' ophthalmopathy. The chain joins TRBV6-1 to TRBJ2-1, with D possibly called TRBD1 or TRBD2 (5 bases each). CDR3 DNA sequence: TGTGCCAGCAGTTACACGGGACGAGGTGGGCCGAGTGATGAGCAGTTCTTC. Translation: CASSYTGRGGPSDEQFF.